The present entry profiles one TCR beta chain with its context. The antigen remains unidentified. The CDR3 has 14 residues. Trimming pared 3 bases from V and 4 bases from J, leaving 15 bases between. The germline gives CDR1 DFQATT, CDR2 SNEGSKA (reference sequence). Method: immunoSEQ multiplex PCR; TCRdb's copy keeps in-frame clones and lacks some. Altogether 26,000 or so clones are present, roughly 73% being singletons, with the ten largest covering over 20%. Sequencing followed a ViraFEST assay step that expanded antigen-specific CD4+ T cells with viral peptide pools. Following culture for about ten days, CD4+ T cells were isolated. Recipients of the vaccine had no prior SARS-CoV-2 infection and negative nucleocapsid antibodies. The data were obtained in a study of vaccination effects on CD4 cells after COVID-19.

V is TRBV20-1 and J is TRBJ1-2, with D tentatively TRBD1 (5 bases). The source material was CD4+ T cells from PBMCs cultured with HCoV-NL63 spike peptides, sampled before COVID-19 vaccination. This clonotype was obtained from a human donor who received a COVID-19 vaccine. CDR3 nucleotide sequence: TGCAGTGCTAGTGGGCTGTGGGGGGGCTATGGCTACACCTTC. As protein: CSASGLWGGYGYTF.